Listed here are 28 T cell receptor beta chains from one sample, sequenced in a study of OX40 agonist ivuxolimab in advanced cancers. Clones were sequenced by immunoSEQ multiplex PCR, and TCRdb holds only the in-frame ones, with some missing. This sample carries approximately 65,000 clones, about 92% of them seen once, and the ten largest clones take 0.62%. The sequencing here drew on CD4+ or CD8+ T cells sorted from blood, taken in a trial of the OX40 agonist ivuxolimab. Receptors originate from an adult with an advanced solid tumor such as melanoma, head and neck, liver or kidney cancer.

This clone was detected only once. CDR3 in DNA: TGTGCCAGCAGCTTAGTGTCAGATACGCAGTATTTT. Translating gives CASSLVSDTQYF. The rearrangement links TRBV7-8 to TRBJ2-3, with D uncertain. Germline CDR1 is SGHVS and CDR2 is FQNEAQ. The V and J ends lost 1 base and 4 bases respectively, with 3 bases between them. This CDR3 region has 12 residues.

The chain couples TRBV9 to TRBJ2-1, with a weak D call TRBD1 (6 bases). V was pared by 3 bases and J by 10 bases, with 17 bases between. In germline, CDR1 is SGDLS, CDR2 YYNGEE. The CDR3 consists of 14 residues. The CDR3 here is CASSGGGTRLEQFF. In DNA form, the CDR3 reads TGTGCCAGCAGCGGAGGGGGTACGCGGCTAGAGCAGTTCTTC.

This chain links TRBV7-9 with TRBJ2-1; D may be TRBD1 or TRBD2 (5 bases each). The CDR3 covers 13 residues. CDR1 and CDR2 from the germline V gene are SEHNR and FQNEAQ (reference sequence). Between the trimmed V and J ends, which lost 5 bases and 1 base, there was a span of 6 bases. The CDR3 DNA is TGTGCCAGCAGCGGGGGTTCCTACAATGAGCAGTTCTTC. It specifies CASSGGSYNEQFF.

The J gene is TRBJ1-1, the V gene TRBV18, with D unresolved. The germline V gene encodes CDR1 KGHSH and CDR2 LQKENI. The length of the CDR3 is 16 residues. Deletions cut 3 bases from V and 6 bases from J, with 20 bases between. The CDR3 loop is CASSPPGPGALSEAFF. The CDR3 nucleotides are TGTGCCAGCTCACCCCCGGGCCCTGGCGCGTTATCTGAAGCTTTCTTT.

CDR3 nucleotide sequence: TGTGCCAGCTCACCGACGGGGCTGAACACTGAAGCTTTCTTT. Translated, it gives CASSPTGLNTEAFF. V gene TRBV18 combines with J gene TRBJ1-1; perhaps TRBD1 as D (5 bases). CDR1 is KGHSH, CDR2 LQKENI, per germline. Trimming took off 3 bases at V and 0 bases at J, with 8 bases between the two ends. This CDR3 spans 14 amino acids. The full variable domain, with the rest looked up from reference TRBV18 and TRBJ1-1, is NAGVMQNPRHLVRRRGQEARLRCSPMKGHSHVYWYRQLPEEGLKFMVYLQKENIIDESGMPKERFSAEFPKEGPSILRIQQVVRGDSAAYFCASSPTGLNTEAFFGQGTRLTVV.

The V and J genes are TRBV21-1 and TRBJ2-7; the DNA was not used to check the table's D call, TRBD2. TRBV21-1 is recorded as a pseudogene. This CDR3 is built from 18 residues. The CDR3 DNA sequence: TGTGCCAGCAGCAAAATGTTCCAGAGGCGGGCAGACTCCTACGAGCAGTACTTC. It encodes CASSKMFQRRADSYEQYF.

CDR3 protein: CAWSVPSGRINEQFF. The CDR3 coding sequence is TGTGCCTGGAGTGTACCTAGCGGGAGGATTAATGAGCAGTTCTTC. This sequence joins TRBV30 and TRBJ2-1, with 11 nucleotides matching TRBD2. Germline V gene sequence: CDR1 GTSNPN, CDR2 SVGIG (reference sequence). The CDR3 is made up of 15 amino acids. V was pared by 0 bases and J by 7 bases, with 5 bases of the junction left unmatched.

The DNA for the CDR3 is TGTGCCAGCAGTGAAGTATTAGCGGGGGGCCGCTACGAGCAGTACTTC. Its translation: CASSEVLAGGRYEQYF. This chain joins TRBV6-1 and TRBJ2-7; TRBD2 matches 10 bases. The CDR3 is 16 amino acids. The germline CDR1 and CDR2 sequences are MNHNS and SASEGT. V trimming: 1 base; J trimming: 3 bases; junction bases outside the gene matches: 6.

The chain is built from TRBV16 and TRBJ1-4, with D maybe TRBD1 (6 bases). From germline, CDR1 is KGHSY and CDR2 FQNENV. Trimming pared 3 bases from V and 0 bases from J, leaving 11 bases between. This CDR3 is 16 amino acids long. The CDR3 DNA reads as TGTGCCAGCAGCCATATCAGGACAGCAACTAATGAAAAACTGTTTTTT. This translates into CASSHIRTATNEKLFF. Supplemented by reference TRBV16 and TRBJ1-4, the full variable domain reads GEEVAQTPKHLVRGEGQKAKLYCAPIKGHSYVFWYQQVLKNEFKFLISFQNENVFDETGMPKERFSAKCLPNSPCSLEIQATKLEDSAVYFCASSHIRTATNEKLFFGSGTQLSVL.

This clone qualifies as medium-sized. This rearrangement joins TRBV7-8 to TRBJ1-1, with D hard to call. Trimming cost V 6 bases and J 0 bases, with 11 bases left between them. Germline lookup yields CDR1 SGHVS and CDR2 FQNEAQ. This CDR3 has 14 residues. Here the CDR3 reads CASSQFRVNTEAFF. CDR3 nucleotides: TGTGCCAGCAGTCAATTCCGGGTGAACACTGAAGCTTTCTTT. Drawing the rest from reference TRBV7-8 and TRBJ1-1, the complete variable domain is GAGVSQSPRYKVAKRGQDVALRCDPISGHVSLFWYQQALGQGPEFLTYFQNEAQLDKSGLPSDRFFAERPEGSVSTLKIQRTQQEDSAVYLCASSQFRVNTEAFFGQGTRLTVV.

The V and J genes are TRBV18 and TRBJ1-2, with 7 bases lining up with TRBD1. The trim removed 5 bases at V and 8 bases at J, leaving 8 bases unmatched. Germline CDR1 and CDR2: KGHSH and LQKENI. The CDR3 is 13 residues long. The CDR3 is CASSNEGARGYTF. The CDR3 bases are TGTGCCAGCTCAAACGAGGGGGCACGAGGCTACACCTTC.

The chain is built from TRBV18 and TRBJ2-2; D not certain. The germline V and J ends were trimmed by 7 bases and 5 bases, with 8 bases remaining between them. Germline V gives CDR1 KGHSH, CDR2 LQKENI. This CDR3 has 12 amino acids. This CDR3 is CASCEGTGELFF. CDR3 nucleotide sequence: TGTGCCAGCTGCGAAGGGACCGGGGAGCTGTTTTTT.

V is TRBV7-3 and J is TRBJ2-3; D perhaps matches TRBD1 (5 bases). Germline V gene lookup returns CDR1 SGHTA and CDR2 FQGTGA. CDR3 length: 14 amino acids. V was shortened by 5 bases and J by 1 base, with 10 bases between the two germline ends. The CDR3 region is CASSQGGGTDTQYF. CDR3 nucleotide sequence: TGTGCCAGCAGCCAGGGTGGGGGCACAGATACGCAGTATTTT. Looking up the rest from reference TRBV7-3 and TRBJ2-3 gives the full variable domain: GAGVSQTPSNKVTEKGKYVELRCDPISGHTALYWYRQSLGQGPEFLIYFQGTGAADDSGLPNDRFFAVRPEGSVSTLKIQRTERGDSAVYLCASSQGGGTDTQYFGPGTRLTVL.

The chain couples TRBV27 to TRBJ1-1; D is undetermined. The CDR3 is 13 amino acids. Germline V CDR1 and CDR2: MNHEY, SMNVEV (reference sequence). Trimming cost V 3 bases and J 4 bases, with 9 bases left between them. The CDR3 region has the DNA TGTGCCAGCAGTTTGTTTCGGAGCACTGAAGCTTTCTTT. Protein sequence: CASSLFRSTEAFF.

This chain links TRBV4-2 with TRBJ2-1, with D tentatively TRBD1 (8 bases). This CDR3 has 18 amino acids. The V and J ends lost 1 base and 7 bases respectively, with 23 bases between them. The germline gives CDR1 LGHNA, CDR2 YNFKEQ. The CDR3 sequence: CASSQVSQQGGRRNEQFF. The CDR3 coding sequence is TGTGCCAGCAGCCAAGTTTCTCAACAGGGGGGGCGACGGAATGAGCAGTTCTTC.

The genes are TRBV9 and TRBJ1-2; D is unclear. The CDR3 length is 13 residues. Germline V lookup: CDR1 SGDLS, CDR2 YYNGEE. V lost 3 bases and J 8 bases, leaving 14 bases between the germline ends. As DNA, the CDR3 is TGTGCCAGCAGCGGACTCGGAGAGGAGGGCTACACCTTC. This sequence encodes CASSGLGEEGYTF.

CDR3 sequence (DNA): TGTGCCAGCAGTTTTCAGGGCTTCCAAGAGACCCAGTACTTC. This translates into CASSFQGFQETQYF. This chain connects TRBV27 to TRBJ2-5, with a possible D match to TRBD1 (5 bases). With 3 bases removed from V and 1 base from J, the gap between germline ends came to 9 bases. This CDR3 spans 14 amino acids. Germline assignment: CDR1 MNHEY and CDR2 SMNVEV (reference sequence).

On this clone: An end of the junction does not agree with germline; a read error may underlie this. The gene calls are TRBV27 and TRBJ1-5; 10 positions match TRBD1. This CDR3 region has 14 residues. Germline CDR1 reads MNHEY; CDR2 reads SMNVEV (reference sequence). The CDR3: CAGRSTGGHQPQHF. DNA of the CDR3: TGTGCCGGCAGGTCGACAGGGGGCCATCAGCCCCAGCATTTT.

The J gene is TRBJ2-5, the V gene TRBV30, with D unresolved. The CDR3 is 14 amino acids. Trimming stripped 2 bases from V and 4 bases from J, with 14 bases between. Germline V gene lookup returns CDR1 GTSNPN and CDR2 SVGIG (reference sequence). Here the CDR3 DNA reads TGTGCCTGGAGTCCAAGGGCCCGCGGAGAGACCCAGTACTTC. Translation gives CAWSPRARGETQYF.

V and J are TRBV18 and TRBJ2-1; maybe TRBD1 (6 bases). CDR3 length: 13 amino acids. Per germline, CDR1 KGHSH and CDR2 LQKENI. Trimming shortened V by 5 bases and J by 8 bases, and 13 bases separated the two germline ends. As DNA, the CDR3 is TGTGCCAGCTCATTCACAGGGTGGCATGAGCAGTTCTTC. This encodes CASSFTGWHEQFF. The variable domain in full, completed from reference TRBV18 and TRBJ2-1, reads NAGVMQNPRHLVRRRGQEARLRCSPMKGHSHVYWYRQLPEEGLKFMVYLQKENIIDESGMPKERFSAEFPKEGPSILRIQQVVRGDSAAYFCASSFTGWHEQFFGPGTRLTVL.

This clone was counted only a few times. V and J are TRBV19 and TRBJ1-6; tentatively, D is TRBD1 (6 bases). The V gene lost 5 bases and the J gene lost 6 bases, with 20 bases spanning the gap. The CDR3 loop spans 17 amino acids. Germline loops: CDR1 LNHDA, CDR2 SQIVND (reference sequence). CDR3 in DNA: TGTGCCAGTAGTCCGAGGGGGACCTCTTGGGGTAATTCACCCCTCCACTTT. The encoded protein is CASSPRGTSWGNSPLHF. Full variable domain (missing parts from reference TRBV19 and TRBJ1-6): DGGITQSPKYLFRKEGQNVTLSCEQNLNHDAMYWYRQDPGQGLRLIYYSQIVNDFQKGDIAEGYSVSREKKESFPLTVTSAQKNPTAFYLCASSPRGTSWGNSPLHFGNGTRLTVT.

J is TRBJ2-1 and V is TRBV5-4; 12 nucleotides match TRBD2. V gave up 2 bases and J gave up 6 bases; unmatched junction bases: 9. The germline CDR1 and CDR2 sequences are SGHNT and YYREEE (reference sequence). This CDR3 is built from 17 residues. CDR3 bases: TGTGCCAGCAGCTTCGGACTAGCGGGGCAGTCTCCCAATGAGCAGTTCTTC. Its protein product is CASSFGLAGQSPNEQFF. Full variable domain (missing parts from reference TRBV5-4 and TRBJ2-1): ETGVTQSPTHLIKTRGQQVTLRCSSQSGHNTVSWYQQALGQGPQFIFQYYREEENGRGNFPPRFSGLQFPNYSSELNVNALELDDSALYLCASSFGLAGQSPNEQFFGPGTRLTVL.

The CDR3: CASSPRTSAGTQYF. CDR3 DNA: TGTGCCAGCAGCCCGAGGACGTCTGCGGGGACCCAGTACTTC. The chain carries TRBV11-3 and TRBJ2-5; maybe TRBD2 (5 bases). Germline loops: CDR1 SGHNT, CDR2 YENEEA. This CDR3 has 14 residues. Trimming took off 5 bases at V and 7 bases at J, with 17 bases between the two ends. The full variable domain, completed using reference TRBV11-3 and TRBJ2-5, is EAGVVQSPRYKIIEKKQPVAFWCNPISGHNTLYWYLQNLGQGPELLIRYENEEAVDDSQLPKDRFSAERLKGVDSTLKIQPAELGDSAVYLCASSPRTSAGTQYFGPGTRLLVL.

The rearrangement links TRBV11-1 to TRBJ1-1; 10 bases are a match to TRBD1. Trimming took 5 bases from V and 12 from J; bases not matched to a gene: 9. The CDR3 contains 13 residues. Germline CDR1 SGHAT, CDR2 FQDESV (reference sequence). CDR3 sequence (DNA): TGTGCCAGCAGCGTGACCAGGGACAGGGGATCTTTCTTT. This codes for CASSVTRDRGSFF.

This sequence joins TRBV2 and TRBJ2-1, with D unclear. This CDR3 has 13 residues. The V end lost 6 bases, the J end lost 5 bases, and 11 bases lay between the germline ends. Germline CDR1 and CDR2: SNHLY and FYNNEI. CDR3 coding DNA: TGTGCCAGCAGACCCGGACCCGACAATGAGCAGTTCTTC. Encoded protein: CASRPGPDNEQFF. Full variable domain (rest looked up from reference TRBV2 and TRBJ2-1): EPEVTQTPSHQVTQMGQEVILRCVPISNHLYFYWYRQILGQKVEFLVSFYNNEISEKSEIFDDQFSVERPDGSNFTLKIRSTKLEDSAMYFCASRPGPDNEQFFGPGTRLTVL.

The CDR3, as DNA: TGTGCCAGCTCACCTGCAGGGGGCTCCTACGAGCAGTACTTC. As protein: CASSPAGGSYEQYF. The V gene is TRBV18, the J gene TRBJ2-7; 7 bases agree with TRBD1. The CDR3 is made up of 14 amino acids. V lost 3 bases, J lost 0 bases, and 2 bases stayed unmatched. In germline, CDR1 is KGHSH, CDR2 LQKENI.

The chain is built from TRBV7-2 and TRBJ2-1, with unresolved D. CDR1 and CDR2 from the germline V gene are SGHTA and FQGNSA. The CDR3 extends over 11 amino acids. Deletions cut 3 bases from V and 10 bases from J, with 7 bases between. The CDR3 here is CASSFSWEQFF. The CDR3, as DNA: TGTGCCAGCAGCTTTTCATGGGAGCAGTTCTTC. Looking up the rest from reference TRBV7-2 and TRBJ2-1 gives the full variable domain: GAGVSQSPSNKVTEKGKDVELRCDPISGHTALYWYRQSLGQGLEFLIYFQGNSAPDKSGLPSDRFSAERTGGSVSTLTIQRTQQEDSAVYLCASSFSWEQFFGPGTRLTVL.

A remark on this clone: The sample carries other DNA sequences with the same CDR3. The genes are TRBV6-5 and TRBJ2-7; 10 bases align to TRBD1. V gave up 6 bases and J gave up 5 bases; unmatched junction bases: 4. CDR1 MNHEY and CDR2 SVGAGI come from the germline V gene. The length of the CDR3 is 13 residues. Here the CDR3 reads CASSRDRGHEQYF. The CDR3 nucleotides read TGTGCCAGCAGCAGGGACAGGGGCCACGAGCAGTACTTC.